The T cell receptor (beta chain) under discussion was sequenced for a study of shared clonotypes between healthy human individuals. Worth noting for this clone: The target antigen is unknown.

The assay was immunoSEQ multiplex PCR, and TCRdb's table has in-frame clones only and misses some. The sample consists of 2 million to 2.5 million clones, roughly 95% of them appearing once. V gave up 7 bases and J gave up 1 base, with 8 bases separating them. Germline-derived CDR1 and CDR2 are LNHDA and SQIVND (reference sequence). The CDR3 has 13 residues. Findings of the study overall: Among the subsets, naive ones generally showed larger estimated richness than memory ones.

The TCR originated in a young man in good health. Sequenced input: naive CD4+ T cells sorted from blood. As to subset: CD45RA+ positively selected. The J gene is TRBJ1-3, the V gene TRBV19; D unclear. CDR3 sequence (DNA): TGTGCCAGTACGGAGCTTTCTGGAAACACCATATATTTT. Translation gives CASTELSGNTIYF. The variable domain in full, with the rest retrieved from reference TRBV19 and TRBJ1-3, is DGGITQSPKYLFRKEGQNVTLSCEQNLNHDAMYWYRQDPGQGLRLIYYSQIVNDFQKGDIAEGYSVSREKKESFPLTVTSAQKNPTAFYLCASTELSGNTIYFGEGSWLTVV.